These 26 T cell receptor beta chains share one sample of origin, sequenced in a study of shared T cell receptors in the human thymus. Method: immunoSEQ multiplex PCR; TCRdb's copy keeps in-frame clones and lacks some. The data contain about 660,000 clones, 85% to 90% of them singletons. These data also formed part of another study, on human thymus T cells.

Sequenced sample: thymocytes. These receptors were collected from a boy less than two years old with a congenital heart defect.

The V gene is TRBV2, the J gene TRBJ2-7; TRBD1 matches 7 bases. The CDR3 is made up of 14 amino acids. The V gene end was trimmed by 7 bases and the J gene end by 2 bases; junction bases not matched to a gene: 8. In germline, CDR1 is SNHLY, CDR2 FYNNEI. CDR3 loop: CASIGGSTTYEQYF. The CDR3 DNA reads TGTGCCAGCATAGGGGGCTCCACTACCTACGAGCAGTACTTC.

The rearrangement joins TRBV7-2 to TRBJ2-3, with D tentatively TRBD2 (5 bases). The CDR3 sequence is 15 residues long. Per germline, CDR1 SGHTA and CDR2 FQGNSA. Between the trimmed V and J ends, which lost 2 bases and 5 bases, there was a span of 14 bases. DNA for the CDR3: TGTGCCAGCAGCTTAATGCTAGCCCGTCAAGATACGCAGTATTTT. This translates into CASSLMLARQDTQYF.

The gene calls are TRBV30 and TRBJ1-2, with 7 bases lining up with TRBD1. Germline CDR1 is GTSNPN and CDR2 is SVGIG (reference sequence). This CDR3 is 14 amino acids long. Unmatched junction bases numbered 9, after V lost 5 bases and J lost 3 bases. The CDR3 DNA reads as TGTGCCTGGGGTTCCAGGGGGTATGACTATGGCTACACCTTC. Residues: CAWGSRGYDYGYTF.

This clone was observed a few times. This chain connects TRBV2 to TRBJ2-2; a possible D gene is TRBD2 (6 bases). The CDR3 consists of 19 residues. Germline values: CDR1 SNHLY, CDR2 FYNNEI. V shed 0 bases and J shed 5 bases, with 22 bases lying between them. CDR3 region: CASSEAPQRGEGGTGELFF. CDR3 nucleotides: TGTGCCAGCAGTGAAGCCCCCCAGAGGGGAGAAGGAGGGACCGGGGAGCTGTTTTTT. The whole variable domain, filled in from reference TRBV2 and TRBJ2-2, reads EPEVTQTPSHQVTQMGQEVILRCVPISNHLYFYWYRQILGQKVEFLVSFYNNEISEKSEIFDDQFSVERPDGSNFTLKIRSTKLEDSAMYFCASSEAPQRGEGGTGELFFGEGSRLTVL.

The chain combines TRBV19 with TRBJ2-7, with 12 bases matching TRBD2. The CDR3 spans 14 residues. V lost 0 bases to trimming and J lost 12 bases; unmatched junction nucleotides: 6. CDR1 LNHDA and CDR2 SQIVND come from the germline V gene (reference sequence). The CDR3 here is CASSIDGLAGRRYF. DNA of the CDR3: TGTGCCAGTAGTATAGACGGACTAGCGGGACGCAGGTACTTC.

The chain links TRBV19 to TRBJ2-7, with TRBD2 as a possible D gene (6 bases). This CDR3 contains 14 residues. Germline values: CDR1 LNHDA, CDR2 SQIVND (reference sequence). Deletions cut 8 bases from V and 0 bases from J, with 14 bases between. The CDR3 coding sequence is TGTGCCAGTGGGCCTTGCGGGGACTCCTACGAGCAGTACTTC. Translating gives CASGPCGDSYEQYF.

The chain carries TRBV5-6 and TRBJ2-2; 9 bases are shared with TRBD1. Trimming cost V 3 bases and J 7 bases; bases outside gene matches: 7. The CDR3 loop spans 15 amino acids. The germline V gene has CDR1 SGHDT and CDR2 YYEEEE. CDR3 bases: TGTGCCAGCAGCTGTGGGACAGGGACTAACGGGGAGCTGTTTTTT. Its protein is CASSCGTGTNGELFF.

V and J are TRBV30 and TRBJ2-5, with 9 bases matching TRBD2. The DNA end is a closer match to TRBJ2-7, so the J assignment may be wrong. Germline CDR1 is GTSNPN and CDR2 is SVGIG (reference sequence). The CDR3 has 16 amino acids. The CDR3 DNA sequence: TGTGCCTGGAGTCGAGGTAGGGCTAGCGGGAACTACGAGCAGTACTTC. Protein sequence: CAWSRGRASGNYEQYF.

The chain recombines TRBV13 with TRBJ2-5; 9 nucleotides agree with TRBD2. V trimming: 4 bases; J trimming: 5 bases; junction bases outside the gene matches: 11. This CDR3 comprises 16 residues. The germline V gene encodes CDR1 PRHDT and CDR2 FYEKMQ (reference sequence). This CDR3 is CASSSPAGGRGETQYF. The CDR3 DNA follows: TGTGCCAGCAGCTCACCTGCGGGAGGGCGGGGGGAGACCCAGTACTTC.

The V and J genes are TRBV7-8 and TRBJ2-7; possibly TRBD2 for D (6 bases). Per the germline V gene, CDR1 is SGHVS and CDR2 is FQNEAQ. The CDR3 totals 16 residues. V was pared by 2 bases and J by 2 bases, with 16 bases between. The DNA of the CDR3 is TGTGCCAGCAGCTTACGACCGGGACTTATAACCTACGAGCAGTACTTC. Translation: CASSLRPGLITYEQYF. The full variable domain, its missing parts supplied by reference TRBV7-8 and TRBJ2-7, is GAGVSQSPRYKVAKRGQDVALRCDPISGHVSLFWYQQALGQGPEFLTYFQNEAQLDKSGLPSDRFFAERPEGSVSTLKIQRTQQEDSAVYLCASSLRPGLITYEQYFGPGTRLTVT.

DNA for the CDR3: TGTGCCAGCAGCCAAAACCTCCGGACAGGGGGAATTGTAAGCTCCTACAATGAGCAGTTCTTC. This gives the protein CASSQNLRTGGIVSSYNEQFF. The chain is built from TRBV4-2 and TRBJ2-1, with 10 bases identical to TRBD1. CDR3 length equals 21 residues. CDR1 LGHNA and CDR2 YNFKEQ come from the germline V gene. Unmatched junction bases numbered 16, after V lost 2 bases and J lost 0 bases.

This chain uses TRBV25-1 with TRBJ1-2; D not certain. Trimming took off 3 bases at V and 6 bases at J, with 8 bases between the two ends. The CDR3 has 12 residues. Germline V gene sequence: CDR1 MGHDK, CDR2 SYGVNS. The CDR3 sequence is CASSEPRDGYTF. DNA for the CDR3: TGTGCCAGCAGTGAGCCAAGAGATGGCTACACCTTC.

The CDR3 protein is CASSHSTAYEQYF. The CDR3 DNA follows: TGTGCCAGCAGCCATTCCACGGCCTACGAGCAGTACTTC. This chain uses TRBV14 with TRBJ2-7; unclear D gene. Germline-derived CDR1 and CDR2 are SGHDN and FVKESK. Trimming pared 3 bases from V and 2 bases from J, leaving 8 bases between. The CDR3 covers 13 residues. The full variable domain, completed using reference TRBV14 and TRBJ2-7, is EAGVTQFPSHSVIEKGQTVTLRCDPISGHDNLYWYRRVMGKEIKFLLHFVKESKQDESGMPNNRFLAERTGGTYSTLKVQPAELEDSGVYFCASSHSTAYEQYFGPGTRLTVT.

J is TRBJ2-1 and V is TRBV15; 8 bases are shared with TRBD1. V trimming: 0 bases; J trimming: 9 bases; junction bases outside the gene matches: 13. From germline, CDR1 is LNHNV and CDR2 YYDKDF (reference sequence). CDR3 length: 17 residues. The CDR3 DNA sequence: TGTGCCACCAGCAGAGATCTGAAGGGACAGGTGAGGGGTGAGCAGTTCTTC. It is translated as CATSRDLKGQVRGEQFF. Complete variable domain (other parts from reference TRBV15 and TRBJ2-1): DAMVIQNPRYQVTQFGKPVTLSCSQTLNHNVMYWYQQKSSQAPKLLFHYYDKDFNNEADTPDNFQSRRPNTSFCFLDIRSPGLGDTAMYLCATSRDLKGQVRGEQFFGPGTRLTVL.

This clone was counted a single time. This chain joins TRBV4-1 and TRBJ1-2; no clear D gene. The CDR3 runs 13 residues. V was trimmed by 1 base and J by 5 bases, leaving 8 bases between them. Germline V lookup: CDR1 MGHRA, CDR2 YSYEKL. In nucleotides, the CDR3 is TGCGCCAGCAGCCAAGTCTCCCTTTATGGCTACACCTTC. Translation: CASSQVSLYGYTF.

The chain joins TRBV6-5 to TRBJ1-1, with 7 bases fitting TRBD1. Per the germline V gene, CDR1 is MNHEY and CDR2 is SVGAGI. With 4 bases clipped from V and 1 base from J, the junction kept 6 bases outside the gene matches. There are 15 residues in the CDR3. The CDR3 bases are TGTGCCAGCAGTTCCGACGGACAGGCGAACACTGAAGCTTTCTTT. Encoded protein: CASSSDGQANTEAFF.

The CDR3 DNA reads as TGCGCCAGCGGCAAAGCGGGCGGGAGCGAGGTAGATACGCAGTATTTT. Translating gives CASGKAGGSEVDTQYF. The chain is built from TRBV4-1 and TRBJ2-3; 7 bases match TRBD2. The CDR3 has 16 amino acids. Trimming cost V 8 bases and J 5 bases; bases outside gene matches: 16. Germline CDR1 is MGHRA and CDR2 is YSYEKL.

DNA of the CDR3: TGTGCCAGCAGTCTCCAGGGACTCCGCACAGATACGCAGTATTTT. It translates to CASSLQGLRTDTQYF. The chain has TRBV28 and TRBJ2-3; possibly TRBD2 for D (6 bases). Per the germline V gene, CDR1 is MDHEN and CDR2 is SYDVKM. The CDR3 extends over 15 amino acids. Trimming took 5 bases from V and 1 from J, leaving 13 bases between them.

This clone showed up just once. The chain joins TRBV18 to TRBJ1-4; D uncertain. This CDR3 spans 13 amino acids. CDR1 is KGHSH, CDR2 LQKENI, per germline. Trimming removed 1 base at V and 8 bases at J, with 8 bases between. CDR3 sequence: CASSPHGTEKLFF. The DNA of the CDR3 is TGTGCCAGCTCACCACACGGTACCGAAAAACTGTTTTTT.

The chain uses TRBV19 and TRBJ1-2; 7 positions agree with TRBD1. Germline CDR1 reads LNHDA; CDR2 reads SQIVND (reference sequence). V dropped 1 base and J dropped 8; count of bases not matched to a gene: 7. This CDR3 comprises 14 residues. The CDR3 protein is CASSIGGGARGYTF. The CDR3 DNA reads TGTGCCAGTAGTATAGGAGGGGGCGCAAGGGGCTACACCTTC.

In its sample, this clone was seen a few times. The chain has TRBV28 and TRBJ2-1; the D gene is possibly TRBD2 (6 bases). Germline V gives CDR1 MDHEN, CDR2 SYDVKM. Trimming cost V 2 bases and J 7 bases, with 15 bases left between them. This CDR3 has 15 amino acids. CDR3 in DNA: TGTGCCAGCAGTTTAGTCCACACTGGGACTAATGAGCAGTTCTTC. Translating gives CASSLVHTGTNEQFF.

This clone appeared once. The CDR3, as DNA: TGTGCCATCAGTGAGTCGAGGAGGAGGGAAGAGACCCAGTACTTC. It specifies CAISESRRREETQYF. V gene TRBV10-3 combines with J gene TRBJ2-5, with D maybe TRBD2 (6 bases). Per the germline V gene, CDR1 is ENHRY and CDR2 is SYGVKD. The CDR3 is 15 residues long. V gave up 0 bases and J gave up 3 bases, with 11 bases separating them.

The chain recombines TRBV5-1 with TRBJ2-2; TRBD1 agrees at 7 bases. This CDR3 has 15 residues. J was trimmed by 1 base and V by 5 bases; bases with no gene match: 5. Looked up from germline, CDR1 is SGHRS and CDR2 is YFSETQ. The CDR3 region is CASRAGTENTGELFF. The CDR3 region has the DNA TGCGCCAGCAGGGCCGGGACAGAGAACACCGGGGAGCTGTTTTTT.

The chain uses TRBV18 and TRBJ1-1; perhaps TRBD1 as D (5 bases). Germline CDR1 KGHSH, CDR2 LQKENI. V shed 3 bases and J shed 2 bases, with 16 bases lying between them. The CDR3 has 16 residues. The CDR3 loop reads CASSPDGGGQNTEAFF. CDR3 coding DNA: TGTGCCAGCTCACCGGATGGGGGAGGGCAAAACACTGAAGCTTTCTTT.

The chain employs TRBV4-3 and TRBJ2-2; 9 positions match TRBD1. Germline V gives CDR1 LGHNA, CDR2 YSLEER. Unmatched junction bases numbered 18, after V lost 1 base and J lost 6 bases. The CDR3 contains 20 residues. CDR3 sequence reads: CASSQALILQGAHGAGELFF. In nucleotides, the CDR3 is TGCGCCAGCAGCCAAGCTTTGATACTACAGGGGGCACACGGAGCCGGGGAGCTGTTTTTT.

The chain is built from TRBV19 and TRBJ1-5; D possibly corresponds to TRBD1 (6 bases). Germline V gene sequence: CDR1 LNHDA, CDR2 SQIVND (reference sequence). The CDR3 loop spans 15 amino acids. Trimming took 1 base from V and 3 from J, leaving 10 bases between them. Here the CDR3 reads CASSIGQGPNQPQHF. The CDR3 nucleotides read TGTGCCAGTAGTATAGGTCAGGGGCCCAATCAGCCCCAGCATTTT. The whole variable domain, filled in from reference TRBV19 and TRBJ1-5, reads DGGITQSPKYLFRKEGQNVTLSCEQNLNHDAMYWYRQDPGQGLRLIYYSQIVNDFQKGDIAEGYSVSREKKESFPLTVTSAQKNPTAFYLCASSIGQGPNQPQHFGDGTRLSIL.